This T cell receptor beta chain comes out of a study of blood T cell repertoires in COVID-19. Overall study: T cells, B-cell-depleted T cells, or PBMCs supplied cDNA or gDNA.

V was trimmed by 4 bases and J by 5 bases, leaving 18 bases between them. The CDR3 consists of 15 residues. Germline lookup yields CDR1 SGHDT and CDR2 YYEEEE. Authors' analysis steps: Counts of nucleated cells, estimated from reference gene primer amplification, were obtained. Generated by immunoSEQ multiplex PCR, the TCRdb table keeps only in-frame clones and is missing some. V and J calls and clone size follow that table, whereas D and trimming were derived from the DNA. The sample lists 250,000 or so clones; 80% to 90% were seen once. Sequenced input: peripheral blood. The chain combines TRBV5-6 with TRBJ2-5, with D possibly matching TRBD1 (5 bases). This TCR came from a woman in her thirties or forties who had recovered from COVID-19. The CDR3 nucleotides are TGTGCCAGCAGCACCACCGGCAGGGCCGTGGAGACCCAGTACTTC. Its translation: CASSTTGRAVETQYF.